This is a list of T cell receptor beta chains from one sample in a study of blood T cell repertoires in COVID-19. Assay: immunoSEQ multiplex PCR; the TCRdb copy retains only in-frame clones and omits some. Of 330,000 or so clones in the sample, over 80% were seen once. Sequencing was performed on peripheral blood. These receptors were collected from a man aged 30 to 45 with COVID-19, enrolled during active disease. Each CDR3 is given with its conserved first and last residue. The D gene is left open where the match is weak.

TRBD2,TRBJ2-1,14,TRBV6-5,CASRLADSYNEQFF
TRBD1,TRBJ1-1,14,TRBV10-3,CAISDGTGSTEAFF
-,TRBJ2-1,12,TRBV12-3/TRBV12-4,CASTQDYNEQFF
-,TRBJ2-3,12,TRBV19,CASSIGGDTQYF
-,TRBJ2-3,15,TRBV30,CAWSVGQRAADTQYF
-,TRBJ2-2,11,TRBV23-1,CASSPTGELFF
TRBD1,TRBJ2-5,16,TRBV24-1,CATSDFPGTGEETQYF
TRBD1,TRBJ1-2,13,TRBV6-5,CASSYPGGRGYTF
TRBD2,TRBJ2-1,16,TRBV14,CASSQDWGEGYNEQFF
TRBD2,TRBJ2-3,19,TRBV7-3,CASSLSSRGLAGSMDTQYF
-,TRBJ2-7,17,TRBV21-1,CASTPRSSGGLSYEQYF
TRBD1,TRBJ1-2,16,TRBV7-9,CASSSQAGTGDGGYTF
TRBD1,TRBJ1-2,15,TRBV7-3,CASSLRQGAHYGYTF
-,TRBJ2-5,15,TRBV30,CAWKKEWPNQETQYF
-,TRBJ2-3,13,TRBV10-3,CAISRGQTDTQYF
-,TRBJ1-2,13,TRBV18,CASSTDGLYGYTF
TRBD1,TRBJ2-7,15,TRBV6-5,CASGEQGLQPYEQYF
TRBD2,TRBJ2-1,15,TRBV5-1,CASSLWASGTNEQFF
-,TRBJ2-2,15,TRBV27,CASSFLQGNTGELFF
-,TRBJ2-5,16,TRBV28,CASSLLGGRAFETQYF
-,TRBJ1-2,12,TRBV28,CASSFINYGYTF
TRBD1,TRBJ2-2,15,TRBV24-1,CATSDAGTGSGELFF
-,TRBJ2-7,11,TRBV2,CASKNSVRQYF
TRBD2,TRBJ2-2,20,TRBV18,CASSLRLAGGANTNTGELFF
-,TRBJ2-5,13,TRBV12-3/TRBV12-4,CASTGIDQETQYF
-,TRBJ1-1,13,TRBV5-4,CASSLKAPGEAFF
TRBD1,TRBJ1-4,22,TRBV28,CASSLDPGEYFGDRGLREKLFF
-,TRBJ2-7,15,TRBV7-2,CASSLTSQALYEQYF
-,TRBJ2-2,15,TRBV5-4,CASSLSGGNTGELFF
-,TRBJ1-3,15,TRBV15,CATSRVGGAGNTIYF
-,TRBJ1-2,17,TRBV4-2,CASSQDGPTGLGYGYTF
-,TRBJ1-5,14,TRBV5-4,CASSLLPGDQPQHF
-,TRBJ2-3,14,TRBV7-2,CASSLETGRDTQYF
-,TRBJ2-3,12,TRBV5-6,CASSLLSDTQYF
TRBD1,TRBJ2-5,14,TRBV9,CASSVGQTQETQYF
TRBD1,TRBJ1-5,15,TRBV10-3,CAISGGQGYNQPQHF
-,TRBJ1-5,15,TRBV7-9,CASSLAGQSNQPQHF
-,TRBJ2-7,15,TRBV19,CASSISPGQYYEQYF
TRBD1,TRBJ1-5,15,TRBV6-5,CASSQTGLGNQPQHF
-,TRBJ2-7,18,TRBV21-1,CASSNGGDRGSSSYEQYF
-,TRBJ1-2,15,TRBV18,CASSPWASGDYGYTF
-,TRBJ2-1,13,TRBV5-1,CASYREAYNEQFF
-,TRBJ1-5,16,TRBV19,CASRPSQGYSNQPQHF
TRBD1,TRBJ2-7,15,TRBV5-5,CASRPTGTGGYEQYF
-,TRBJ2-7,13,TRBV19,CASSLPSTGEQYF
-,TRBJ1-5,14,TRBV5-1,CASSLGGGNQPQHF
-,TRBJ1-2,15,TRBV4-1,CASRQVWDTNYGYTF
-,TRBJ2-1,15,TRBV24-1,CATSDRRDTDNEQFF
TRBD1,TRBJ2-5,15,TRBV6-6,CASSHQDRGQETQYF
-,TRBJ2-7,13,TRBV29-1,CSVGQLDSYEQYF
TRBD1,TRBJ2-7,15,TRBV6-1,CASSFGQGSADEQYF
TRBD1,TRBJ1-2,15,TRBV11-2,CASSSPDRGPYGYTF
TRBD1,TRBJ2-2,14,TRBV19,CASFPGQGSGELFF
-,TRBJ1-1,13,TRBV4-1,CASSQPGFTEAFF
-,TRBJ2-7,15,TRBV27,CASGLWRGAGYEQYF
TRBD1,TRBJ2-1,14,TRBV6-5,CASSYEDRGNEQFF
TRBD2,TRBJ2-2,16,TRBV9,CASSGLAGANTGELFF